The clone carrying this TCR beta chain was detected ten times or more. The antigen is undetermined. The sample originates from a study of neurological immune-mediated disorders. General observations from the study: Among expanded clones, no CDR3 amino acid sequences were shared across subjects, a pattern suggesting private repertoires in all groups. The highest TCR clonal expansion occurred in HTLV-1-associated myelopathy; multiple sclerosis fell below healthy controls.

A single run covered 15-18 subjects with over 180 million TCR-beta sequences. TCRdb reprocessed the 5' RACE reads with MiXCR, giving one entry per CDR3 protein. The sample has around 49,000 distinct CDR3 sequences, 9.5% to 15% seen once. Time point denoted: longitudinal time-point 3. Unsorted libraries were derived from 2 million PBMCs stored at -80 C. Germline loops: CDR1 KGHSH, CDR2 LQKENI. V was cut by 1 base and J by 2 bases, with 6 bases left in between. This CDR3 is built from 13 residues. This clonotype was sampled from a male donor with HTLV-1-associated myelopathy (HAM/TSP). The chain combines TRBV18 with TRBJ2-7, with D perhaps matching TRBD1 (6 bases). Sequencing used PBMCs. The CDR3 loop reads CASSPQGAYEQYF. In nucleotides, the CDR3 is TGTGCCAGCTCACCACAGGGGGCCTACGAGCAGTACTTC. Supplemented by reference TRBV18 and TRBJ2-7, the full variable domain reads NAGVMQNPRHLVRRRGQEARLRCSPMKGHSHVYWYRQLPEEGLKFMVYLQKENIIDESGMPKERFSAEFPKEGPSILRIQQVVRGDSAAYFCASSPQGAYEQYFGPGTRLTVT.